This passage covers 27 T cell receptor beta chains from one sample sequenced in a study of early T cells in non-severe SARS-CoV-2 infection. Via MiXCR, TCRdb re-called the 5' RACE reads, giving one row per CDR3 protein. The repertoire holds some 41,000 distinct CDR3 sequences, with roughly 23% as singletons. The starting material was whole blood, obtained at baseline. The receptors shown here come from an adult who was a healthcare worker with PCR-confirmed SARS-CoV-2 infection or an uninfected control (not recorded which).

This chain uses TRBV20-1 with TRBJ2-2; D remains unclear. Germline lookup yields CDR1 DFQATT and CDR2 SNEGSKA (reference sequence). V lost 3 bases, J lost 1 base, and 9 bases lay in between. The CDR3 is made up of 14 amino acids. As DNA, the CDR3 is TGCAGTGCTAGTACCCCGCGGAACACCGGGGAGCTGTTTTTT. This gives the protein CSASTPRNTGELFF.

The chain has TRBV18 and TRBJ1-1; D not resolved. Germline loops: CDR1 KGHSH, CDR2 LQKENI. The CDR3 is made up of 14 amino acids. V lost 0 bases and J lost 4, with 9 bases in between. This chain's CDR3 is CASSPPERPTEAFF. Written as DNA, the CDR3 is TGTGCCAGCTCACCACCGGAACGGCCCACTGAAGCTTTCTTT.

The chain joins TRBV7-2 to TRBJ2-5; maybe TRBD1 (5 bases). Between the trimmed V and J ends, which lost 6 bases and 7 bases, there was a span of 15 bases. This CDR3 is built from 13 residues. CDR1 SGHTA and CDR2 FQGNSA come from the germline V gene. The chain's CDR3 is CASSTTGPGTQYF. The CDR3 DNA reads TGTGCCAGCAGTACAACAGGCCCTGGGACCCAGTACTTC.

This clonotype has a count of ten or more. J is TRBJ1-2 and V is TRBV7-8, with 9 bases that match TRBD1. J gave up 4 bases and V 3 bases, and 6 bases lay outside the gene matches. Germline CDR1 reads SGHVS; CDR2 reads FQNEAQ. CDR3 length equals 15 residues. The CDR3 DNA is TGTGCCAGCAGCTTGCGGACAGGGGATGGCTATGGCTACACCTTC. This gives the protein CASSLRTGDGYGYTF.

The CDR3 DNA reads as TGTGCCAGCAGTTTTGGGGCGCCTGGGGGGACCCAGTACTTC. The encoded protein is CASSFGAPGGTQYF. This sequence joins TRBV12-3 or TRBV12-4 and TRBJ2-5, with D perhaps TRBD1 or TRBD2 (5 bases each). CDR3 length equals 14 residues. V lost 3 bases to trimming and J lost 7 bases, with 15 bases between them.

The CDR3 nucleotides are TGTGCCAGCAGTGATTTAGGATACCAGCCCCAGCATTTT. It translates to CASSDLGYQPQHF. This sequence joins TRBV6-1 and TRBJ1-5; D is undetermined. Trimming left V 3 bases short and J 7 bases short, with 10 bases between. This CDR3 has 13 residues. CDR1 is MNHNS, CDR2 SASEGT, per germline.

This clonotype was seen many times. The rearrangement uses TRBV20-1 and TRBJ2-3; no definite D call. The V and J ends lost 7 bases and 0 bases respectively, with 8 bases between them. The CDR3 runs 12 residues. Germline lookup yields CDR1 DFQATT and CDR2 SNEGSKA (reference sequence). In nucleotides, the CDR3 is TGCAGTGTCCCACCTAGCACAGATACGCAGTATTTT. Its translation: CSVPPSTDTQYF.

This chain uses TRBV2 with TRBJ2-3, with TRBD2 matching over 14 bases. The V and J ends lost 6 bases and 1 base, in that order; junction bases with no gene match: 0. CDR3 size: 15 residues. Germline lookup yields CDR1 SNHLY and CDR2 FYNNEI. The CDR3 is CASRGLAGGTDTQYF. DNA of the CDR3: TGTGCCAGCAGGGGACTAGCGGGGGGCACAGATACGCAGTATTTT. The full variable domain, in which reference TRBV2 and TRBJ2-3 provide the parts outside the CDR3, is EPEVTQTPSHQVTQMGQEVILRCVPISNHLYFYWYRQILGQKVEFLVSFYNNEISEKSEIFDDQFSVERPDGSNFTLKIRSTKLEDSAMYFCASRGLAGGTDTQYFGPGTRLTVL.

This clonotype has just a few counts. The chain uses TRBV6-2 or TRBV6-3 and TRBJ1-2; 7 nucleotides align to TRBD1. V shed 7 bases and J 7 bases; nucleotides not matched to a gene: 12. Germline V lookup: CDR1 MNHEY, CDR2 SVGEGT. The CDR3 length is 14 residues. The CDR3 DNA follows: TGTGCCAGCACTCTGACAGGGCGATCGGCTGGCTACACCTTC. This gives the protein CASTLTGRSAGYTF.

Only a few counts were recorded for this clonotype. This chain uses TRBV7-8 with TRBJ2-3; a possible D gene is TRBD1 (5 bases). Trimming cost V 5 bases and J 9 bases, with 21 bases left between them. The CDR3 loop spans 15 amino acids. Germline values: CDR1 SGHVS, CDR2 FQNEAQ. The CDR3 region has the DNA TGTGCCAGCAGCCTAGGCCAGTCCCCTCAGGGCACGCAGTATTTT. Amino acid sequence: CASSLGQSPQGTQYF.

This clonotype was picked up a small number of times. The V call is TRBV10-1, the J call TRBJ2-2; no clear D gene. V lost 6 bases, J lost 0 bases, and 14 bases lay in between. This CDR3 comprises 16 residues. The V gene's germline CDR1 is WNHNN and CDR2 SYGVQD (reference sequence). CDR3 region: CASSPGTAANTGELFF. CDR3 DNA sequence: TGCGCCAGCAGCCCCGGAACGGCCGCGAACACCGGGGAGCTGTTTTTT.

The chain is built from TRBV10-2 and TRBJ2-7; the D is unclear. The CDR3 runs 11 residues. V gave up 3 bases and J gave up 6 bases, with 6 bases separating them. Germline values: CDR1 WSHSY, CDR2 SAAADI. The CDR3 region has the DNA TGCGCCAGCAGTGAAGCTGTCGAGCAGTACTTC. This encodes CASSEAVEQYF.

V and J are TRBV20-1 and TRBJ1-5; D is possibly TRBD1 (5 bases). The germline V gene has CDR1 DFQATT and CDR2 SNEGSKA (reference sequence). CDR3 size: 14 residues. Deletions cut 5 bases from V and 0 bases from J, with 11 bases between. The CDR3 spells CSAQSGNSNQPQHF. The CDR3 nucleotides are TGCAGTGCTCAATCAGGGAATAGCAATCAGCCCCAGCATTTT.

This chain connects TRBV12-3 or TRBV12-4 to TRBJ2-2; D uncertain. The CDR3 is 17 amino acids. V lost 3 bases, J lost 4 bases, and 18 bases lay in between. The CDR3 region has the DNA TGTGCCAGCAGTTTTTTTTTCGAGGACGCGGTCACCGGGGAGCTGTTTTTT. Amino acid sequence: CASSFFFEDAVTGELFF.

This chain uses TRBV7-9 with TRBJ2-7; possibly TRBD1 or TRBD2 for D (6 bases each). This CDR3 is built from 15 residues. Trimming shortened V by 4 bases and J by 2 bases, and 15 bases separated the two germline ends. Germline V CDR1 and CDR2: SEHNR, FQNEAQ (reference sequence). The chain's CDR3 is CASSYGGDITYEQYF. CDR3 in DNA: TGTGCCAGCAGCTATGGAGGGGACATTACCTACGAGCAGTACTTC.

The rearrangement links TRBV20-1 to TRBJ2-3, with 8 bases aligning to TRBD2. The CDR3 contains 14 residues. Germline trimming cut 1 base from V and 5 bases from J; bases unmatched to any gene: 5. From germline, CDR1 is DFQATT and CDR2 SNEGSKA (reference sequence). This chain's CDR3 is CSARAGGHLDTQYF. CDR3 coding DNA: TGCAGTGCTAGAGCGGGGGGGCATTTAGATACGCAGTATTTT.

This sequence joins TRBV10-2 and TRBJ2-6; no clear D gene. The CDR3 sequence is 16 residues long. CDR1 is WSHSY, CDR2 SAAADI, per germline. V shed 0 bases and J shed 1 base, with 7 bases lying between them. The chain's CDR3 is CASSESWYSGANVLTF. The CDR3 nucleotides are TGCGCCAGCAGTGAGTCTTGGTATTCTGGGGCCAACGTCCTGACTTTC.

The chain recombines TRBV10-3 with TRBJ2-1; TRBD1 or TRBD2 may be the D gene (5 bases each). Germline-derived CDR1 and CDR2 are ENHRY and SYGVKD. The CDR3 has 18 amino acids. V was trimmed by 4 bases and J by 0 bases, leaving 19 bases between them. CDR3 amino acids: CAISGLEGEISSYNEQFF. The CDR3 bases are TGTGCCATCAGTGGGCTCGAAGGGGAGATAAGCTCCTACAATGAGCAGTTCTTC.

This clonotype was observed a few times. This chain joins TRBV7-8 and TRBJ1-2; D perhaps matches TRBD1 (6 bases). The CDR3 consists of 13 residues. Per germline, CDR1 SGHVS and CDR2 FQNEAQ. Trimming removed 5 bases from V and 5 bases from J, with 12 bases in between. The chain's CDR3 is CASSPTGTYGYTF. The CDR3 DNA reads as TGTGCCAGCAGCCCTACAGGGACGTATGGCTACACCTTC.

The sample holds a few counts of this clonotype. The CDR3 nucleotides are TGTGCCAGCATACACTCCCACCCCACAGATACGCAGTATTTT. Its translation: CASIHSHPTDTQYF. This sequence joins TRBV6-4 and TRBJ2-3; D is uncertain. The CDR3 contains 14 residues. V lost 7 bases and J lost 2, with 13 bases in between. Germline values: CDR1 MRHNA, CDR2 SNTAGT.

The rearrangement uses TRBV7-9 and TRBJ2-7, with D unresolved. CDR1 is SEHNR and CDR2 is FQNEAQ in the germline V gene (reference sequence). The CDR3 totals 15 residues. V was clipped by 1 base and J by 1 base, with 11 bases between them. The CDR3 here is CASSLDTGHSYEQYF. The CDR3 nucleotides read TGTGCCAGCAGCTTAGACACCGGCCATTCCTACGAGCAGTACTTC.

This clonotype has ten or more counts. The genes are TRBV12-3 or TRBV12-4 and TRBJ2-5, with D maybe TRBD2 (6 bases). This CDR3 contains 16 residues. Trimming shortened V by 2 bases and J by 5 bases, and 18 bases separated the two germline ends. CDR3 region: CASSLREPGRGETQYF. The DNA of the CDR3 is TGTGCCAGCAGTTTACGGGAGCCAGGGCGAGGGGAGACCCAGTACTTC.

The V gene is TRBV20-1, the J gene TRBJ1-1, with D tentatively TRBD1 (5 bases). Between the trimmed V and J ends, which lost 3 bases and 4 bases, there was a span of 12 bases. The germline CDR1 and CDR2 sequences are DFQATT and SNEGSKA (reference sequence). The CDR3 covers 13 residues. CDR3 sequence (DNA): TGCAGTGCTAGGGTGCAGGGAGGCACTGAAGCTTTCTTT. Translation gives CSARVQGGTEAFF.

Ten or more counts support this clonotype. V gene TRBV29-1 combines with J gene TRBJ2-1, with D possibly being TRBD1 or TRBD2 (5 bases each). Germline CDR1 and CDR2: SQVTM and ANQGSEA. V lost 7 bases, J lost 0 bases, and 13 bases lay in between. This CDR3 is built from 14 residues. CDR3 amino acids: CSGGRILSYNEQFF. The DNA of the CDR3 is TGCAGCGGGGGACGGATCCTCTCCTACAATGAGCAGTTCTTC.

To note about this clonotype: A read error may produce the germline difference seen at one junction end. V is TRBV7-9 and J is TRBJ2-3; TRBD2 aligns across 11 bases. This CDR3 has 12 amino acids. CDR1 and CDR2 (germline): SEHNR, FQNEAQ (reference sequence). CDR3 in amino acids: CASSLHASGGNF. The CDR3 nucleotides are TGTGCCAGCAGCTTACACGCTAGCGGGGGGAATTTT.

This clonotype was seen a few times. The rearrangement links TRBV2 to TRBJ2-3; D might be TRBD1 or TRBD2, each matching 5 bases. The CDR3 is 14 amino acids. V was trimmed by 5 bases and J by 2 bases, leaving 11 bases between them. Germline CDR1 is SNHLY and CDR2 is FYNNEI. The CDR3 is CASSRGVYTDTQYF. The CDR3 nucleotides are TGTGCCAGCAGTCGAGGGGTATACACAGATACGCAGTATTTT.

The rearrangement links TRBV5-4 to TRBJ2-5; no reliable D call. The CDR3 loop spans 13 amino acids. Germline V gene lookup returns CDR1 SGHNT and CDR2 YYREEE (reference sequence). Between the trimmed V and J ends, which lost 5 bases and 3 bases, there was a span of 11 bases. The CDR3 DNA reads TGTGCCAGCAGTAGGTCAAATGAAGAGACCCAGTACTTC. This codes for CASSRSNEETQYF.